The 27 T cell receptor beta chains presented below share a single source sample, sequenced in a study of blood T cell repertoires in COVID-19. Repertoires were generated with immunoSEQ multiplex PCR, while TCRdb's copy carries only in-frame clones and drops some. The sample yields 150,000 to 200,000 clones, over 75% seen once. Sequencing was performed on peripheral blood. These TCRs come from a man in his fifties or sixties with active or convalescent COVID-19.

The chain is built from TRBV29-1 and TRBJ2-5; a possible D gene is TRBD2 (6 bases). There are 15 residues in the CDR3. Germline lookup yields CDR1 SQVTM and CDR2 ANQGSEA. V dropped 2 bases and J dropped 2 bases, with 15 bases sitting between them. CDR3: CSVETGGNIQETQYF. CDR3 nucleotide sequence: TGCAGCGTTGAAACCGGGGGAAATATACAAGAGACCCAGTACTTC.

The CDR3 DNA reads TGTGCCAGCAGCTTGTCTGGGACACGGACTAGCACAGATACGCAGTATTTT. It encodes CASSLSGTRTSTDTQYF. The V and J genes are TRBV7-9 and TRBJ2-3; tentative D call: TRBD1 (6 bases). The germline V gene has CDR1 SEHNR and CDR2 FQNEAQ (reference sequence). This CDR3 contains 17 residues. Between the trimmed V and J ends, which lost 3 bases and 0 bases, there was a span of 16 bases.

The chain employs TRBV28 and TRBJ2-5; TRBD2 matches at 7 bases. The CDR3 extends over 15 amino acids. Germline CDR1 MDHEN, CDR2 SYDVKM. V dropped 7 bases and J dropped 2; count of bases not matched to a gene: 10. This CDR3 reads CASTYPGGGQETQYF. In DNA form, the CDR3 reads TGTGCCAGCACCTACCCCGGGGGAGGGCAAGAGACCCAGTACTTC.

V and J are TRBV7-9 and TRBJ1-1; no clear D gene. Trimming left V 1 base short and J 4 bases short, with 10 bases between. CDR1 is SEHNR and CDR2 is FQNEAQ in the germline V gene (reference sequence). This CDR3 is built from 14 residues. In DNA, the CDR3 is TGTGCCAGCAGCTTAGGGACCGCGGGCACTGAAGCTTTCTTT. Amino acid sequence: CASSLGTAGTEAFF.

This clone was counted at least ten times. The genes are TRBV2 and TRBJ2-1; possible D gene TRBD2, 6 bases. Germline V gene sequence: CDR1 SNHLY, CDR2 FYNNEI. CDR3 length: 13 residues. Trimming stripped 3 bases from V and 5 bases from J, with 8 bases between. The CDR3 loop reads CASSERGHNEQFF. The CDR3 nucleotides are TGTGCCAGCAGTGAGCGGGGCCACAATGAGCAGTTCTTC. Full variable domain (outside the CDR3, taken from reference TRBV2 and TRBJ2-1): EPEVTQTPSHQVTQMGQEVILRCVPISNHLYFYWYRQILGQKVEFLVSFYNNEISEKSEIFDDQFSVERPDGSNFTLKIRSTKLEDSAMYFCASSERGHNEQFFGPGTRLTVL.

The CDR3 DNA sequence: TGTGCCAGAAGCCCCGGTCGCGAAGCTTTCTTT. Protein product: CARSPGREAFF. This chain connects TRBV5-3 to TRBJ1-1, with D uncertain. Being an ORF, TRBV5-3 has a function that is uncertain. The CDR3 has 11 residues. Trimming cost V 4 bases and J 8 bases, with 9 bases left between them.

The chain links TRBV6-1 to TRBJ1-5, with unresolved D. The germline CDR1 and CDR2 sequences are MNHNS and SASEGT. The V end was cut by 2 bases, the J end by 5 bases, with 7 bases between. The CDR3 contains 13 residues. This chain's CDR3 is CASSEQRDQPQHF. DNA for the CDR3: TGTGCCAGCAGTGAACAGCGCGATCAGCCCCAGCATTTT.

This clone was seen more than once but under ten times. The V gene is TRBV3-1 (or the pseudogene TRBV3-2), the J gene TRBJ1-2, with TRBD1 as a possible D gene (5 bases). This CDR3 contains 13 residues. V was pared by 4 bases and J by 4 bases, with 10 bases between. CDR1 is LGHDT, CDR2 YNNKEL, per germline (reference sequence). As DNA, the CDR3 is TGTGCCAGCAGCCCCAGGGCGCCCTATGGCTACACCTTC. It translates to CASSPRAPYGYTF.

This chain joins TRBV6-5 and TRBJ2-7; 10 positions match TRBD2. The CDR3 is 15 residues long. Germline CDR1 and CDR2: MNHEY and SVGAGI. The J segment lost 4 bases and the V segment lost 6 bases, leaving 9 bases of the junction unmatched. CDR3 DNA: TGTGCCAGCAGGGCCCTAGCGGGGGCGGGGTACGAGCAGTACTTC. Translation: CASRALAGAGYEQYF.

The V call is TRBV5-8, the J call TRBJ1-5; D unclear. Germline V gene sequence: CDR1 SGHTS, CDR2 YDEGEE. The CDR3 is 14 amino acids. The V end was cut by 2 bases, the J end by 6 bases, with 12 bases between. The CDR3 protein is CASSLGTAVQPQHF. The CDR3 DNA sequence: TGTGCCAGCAGCTTAGGAACAGCCGTTCAGCCCCAGCATTTT.

This chain joins TRBV5-1 and TRBJ1-3, with D possibly being TRBD1 (5 bases). V was cut by 4 bases and J by 4 bases, with 24 bases left in between. The CDR3 runs 18 residues. Per the germline V gene, CDR1 is SGHRS and CDR2 is YFSETQ. The chain's CDR3 is CASSPAAGQGGSGNTIYF. The DNA for the CDR3 is TGCGCCAGCAGCCCCGCTGCAGGGCAGGGTGGATCCGGAAACACCATATATTTT.

The chain carries TRBV10-2 and TRBJ1-5, with 12 bases identical to TRBD1. The trim removed 6 bases at V and 6 bases at J, leaving 6 bases unmatched. This CDR3 contains 15 residues. The germline V gene encodes CDR1 WSHSY and CDR2 SAAADI. The CDR3 loop is CASSPGTGGSQPQHF. The CDR3 DNA is TGCGCCAGCAGCCCCGGGACAGGGGGCAGTCAGCCCCAGCATTTT.

The CDR3 reads CASRGGETQYF. The CDR3 DNA sequence: TGTGCCAGCAGGGGAGGGGAGACCCAGTACTTC. The J gene is TRBJ2-5, the V gene TRBV12-3 or TRBV12-4; 7 nucleotides line up with TRBD2. Unmatched junction bases numbered 0, after V lost 6 bases and J lost 5 bases. This CDR3 contains 11 residues.

V and J are TRBV19 and TRBJ1-5; D remains unclear. V shed 5 bases and J shed 7 bases, with 12 bases lying between them. The CDR3 contains 13 residues. From germline, CDR1 is LNHDA and CDR2 SQIVND (reference sequence). CDR3 DNA sequence: TGTGCCAGTAGTCGGGGTCTTGGACAGCCCCAGCATTTT. This gives the protein CASSRGLGQPQHF.

The genes are TRBV27 and TRBJ1-4; 12 nucleotides align to TRBD1. Germline CDR1 is MNHEY and CDR2 is SMNVEV (reference sequence). This CDR3 comprises 15 residues. V shed 9 bases and J 7 bases; nucleotides not matched to a gene: 9. The DNA of the CDR3 is TGTGCCAGTTCCCGGGACAGGGGGCGCAGTGAAAAACTGTTTTTT. Protein sequence: CASSRDRGRSEKLFF. The variable domain in full, with the rest retrieved from reference TRBV27 and TRBJ1-4, is EAQVTQNPRYLITVTGKKLTVTCSQNMNHEYMSWYRQDPGLGLRQIYYSMNVEVTDKGDVPEGYKVSRKEKRNFPLILESPSPNQTSLYFCASSRDRGRSEKLFFGSGTQLSVL.

This clone has a single count. The V gene is TRBV6-5, the J gene TRBJ1-2, with 8 bases fitting TRBD1. CDR1 is MNHEY, CDR2 SVGAGI, per germline. With 5 bases clipped from V and 5 bases from J, the junction kept 4 bases outside the gene matches. The CDR3 consists of 13 residues. The CDR3 nucleotides read TGTGCCAGCAGTCTACAGGGGGAATATGGCTACACCTTC. The encoded protein is CASSLQGEYGYTF.

This clone was recorded only once. The rearrangement uses TRBV3-1 (or the pseudogene TRBV3-2) and TRBJ2-7; D might be TRBD2 (6 bases). The CDR3 covers 14 residues. Germline lookup yields CDR1 LGHDT and CDR2 YNNKEL (reference sequence). V was trimmed by 6 bases and J by 7 bases, leaving 19 bases between them. This CDR3 reads CASRDGTASTEQYF. The CDR3 DNA sequence: TGTGCCAGCAGAGACGGGACTGCCTCGACGGAGCAGTACTTC.

The chain recombines TRBV19 with TRBJ2-7; TRBD1 aligns across 8 bases. V trimming: 3 bases; J trimming: 0 bases; junction bases outside the gene matches: 4. Germline V gene lookup returns CDR1 LNHDA and CDR2 SQIVND (reference sequence). This CDR3 has 15 amino acids. CDR3 amino acids: CASSMTGQASYEQYF. The CDR3 bases are TGTGCCAGTAGTATGACGGGACAGGCCTCCTACGAGCAGTACTTC. The variable domain in full, completed from reference TRBV19 and TRBJ2-7, reads DGGITQSPKYLFRKEGQNVTLSCEQNLNHDAMYWYRQDPGQGLRLIYYSQIVNDFQKGDIAEGYSVSREKKESFPLTVTSAQKNPTAFYLCASSMTGQASYEQYFGPGTRLTVT.

The chain couples TRBV6-6 to TRBJ2-7; possibly TRBD1 for D (6 bases). Germline loops: CDR1 MNHNY, CDR2 SVGAGI (reference sequence). The CDR3 sequence is 12 residues long. V lost 7 bases and J 1 base, leaving 8 bases between the germline ends. The CDR3 nucleotides read TGTGCCAGCATGCAGGGGTCCTACGAGCAGTACTTC. Amino acids: CASMQGSYEQYF.

In DNA, the CDR3 is TGTGCCATCAGTGAGTCTCTGGGGGGATACGAGCAGTACTTC. It codes for CAISESLGGYEQYF. The chain uses TRBV10-3 and TRBJ2-7, with D possibly being TRBD2 (6 bases). Trimming cost V 0 bases and J 4 bases, with 10 bases left between them. This CDR3 is 14 amino acids long. The germline gives CDR1 ENHRY, CDR2 SYGVKD.

This rearrangement joins TRBV6-2 or TRBV6-3 to TRBJ2-7, with D unclear. This CDR3 region has 11 residues. The V gene's germline CDR1 is MNHEY and CDR2 SVGEGT. Deletions cut 5 bases from V and 2 bases from J, with 4 bases between. CDR3 sequence reads: CASSKPYEQYF. DNA for the CDR3: TGTGCCAGCAGTAAGCCCTACGAGCAGTACTTC.

V gene TRBV7-2 combines with J gene TRBJ1-4; D gene ambiguous. CDR1 SGHTA and CDR2 FQGNSA come from the germline V gene. The CDR3 is 14 amino acids. The V end was cut by 1 base, the J end by 0 bases, with 3 bases between. The CDR3 sequence is CASSLGATNEKLFF. Written as DNA, the CDR3 is TGTGCCAGCAGCTTAGGCGCAACTAATGAAAAACTGTTTTTT.

The chain couples TRBV6-1 to TRBJ2-3, with D maybe TRBD2 (6 bases). Trimming left V 2 bases short and J 1 base short, with 13 bases between. This CDR3 contains 16 residues. Germline loops: CDR1 MNHNS, CDR2 SASEGT. CDR3: CASSEPAGSGTDTQYF. The CDR3 DNA reads as TGTGCCAGCAGTGAACCAGCGGGTTCGGGCACAGATACGCAGTATTTT.

V is TRBV28 and J is TRBJ1-2; D is perhaps TRBD1 (6 bases). The CDR3 consists of 15 residues. Trimming removed 3 bases from V and 4 bases from J, with 15 bases in between. The V gene's germline CDR1 is MDHEN and CDR2 SYDVKM. In DNA, the CDR3 is TGTGCCAGCAGTTTGCGGGGGGCGCACGGCTATGGCTACACCTTC. Translation gives CASSLRGAHGYGYTF.

The chain has TRBV11-1 and TRBJ1-1; 12 nucleotides agree with TRBD1. Losses at the gene ends were 5 bases for V and 4 bases for J; bases not matched to a gene: 8. Germline CDR1 reads SGHAT; CDR2 reads FQDESV (reference sequence). This CDR3 comprises 16 residues. In DNA, the CDR3 is TGTGCCAGCAGCCCGGGGGACAGGGGGCTAGCCACTGAAGCTTTCTTT. This sequence encodes CASSPGDRGLATEAFF.

V gene TRBV10-1 combines with J gene TRBJ2-5; 9 nucleotides line up with TRBD1. The CDR3 consists of 14 residues. Per germline, CDR1 WNHNN and CDR2 SYGVQD (reference sequence). The ends lost 6 bases at V and 5 bases at J; junction bases unmatched: 7. As DNA, the CDR3 is TGCGCCAGCAGGGATGACAGGGGGAGGGAGACCCAGTACTTC. Amino acids: CASRDDRGRETQYF.

V usage is TRBV3-1 (or the pseudogene TRBV3-2) and J usage is TRBJ2-5; 10 nucleotides match TRBD1. Trimming at V came to 5 bases and at J to 5 bases, leaving 8 bases not matched to a gene. CDR1 and CDR2 (germline): LGHDT, YNNKEL (reference sequence). CDR3 size: 15 residues. CDR3 sequence reads: CASSAPGQGWETQYF. The DNA of the CDR3 is TGTGCCAGCAGCGCCCCGGGACAGGGGTGGGAGACCCAGTACTTC.